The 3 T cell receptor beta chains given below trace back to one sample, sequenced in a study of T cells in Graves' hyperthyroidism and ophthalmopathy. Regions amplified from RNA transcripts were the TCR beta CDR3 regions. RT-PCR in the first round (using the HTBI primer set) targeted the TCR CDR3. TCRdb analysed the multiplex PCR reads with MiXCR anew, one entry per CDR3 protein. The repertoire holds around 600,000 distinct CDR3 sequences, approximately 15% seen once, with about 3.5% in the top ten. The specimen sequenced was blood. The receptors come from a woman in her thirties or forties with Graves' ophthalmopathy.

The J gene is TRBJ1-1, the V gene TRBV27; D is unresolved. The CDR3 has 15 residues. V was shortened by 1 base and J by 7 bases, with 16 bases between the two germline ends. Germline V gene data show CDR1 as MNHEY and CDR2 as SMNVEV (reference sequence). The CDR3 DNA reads TGTGCCAGCAGTTTATTCGCCCCGGAGTTCGTTGAAGCTTTCTTT. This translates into CASSLFAPEFVEAFF.

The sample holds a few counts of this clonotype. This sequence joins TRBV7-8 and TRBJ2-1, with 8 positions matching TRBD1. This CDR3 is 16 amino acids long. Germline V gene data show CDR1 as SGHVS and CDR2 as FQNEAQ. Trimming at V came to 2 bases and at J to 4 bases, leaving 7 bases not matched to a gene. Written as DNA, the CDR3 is TGTGCCAGCAGCTTAAAGATACAGGGGGATTACAATGAGCAGTTCTTC. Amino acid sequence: CASSLKIQGDYNEQFF.

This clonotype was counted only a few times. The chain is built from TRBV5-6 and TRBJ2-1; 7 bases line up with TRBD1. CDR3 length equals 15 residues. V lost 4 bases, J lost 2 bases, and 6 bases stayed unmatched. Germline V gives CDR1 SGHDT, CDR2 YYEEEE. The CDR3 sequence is CASSPLDRAYNEQFF. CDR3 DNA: TGTGCCAGCAGCCCTCTTGACAGGGCCTACAATGAGCAGTTCTTC.